A single sample gave rise to the 8 T cell receptor beta chains below, sequenced in a study of blood T cell repertoires in COVID-19. Method: immunoSEQ multiplex PCR; TCRdb's copy keeps in-frame clones and lacks some. In the table there are roughly 250,000 clones, 86% of which are singletons. The sequenced sample consisted of peripheral blood. Receptor source: a woman younger than 45 with COVID-19, enrolled during active disease.

This clone was seen at least ten times. Other DNA sequences of this sample code for an identical CDR3. V is TRBV5-4 and J is TRBJ1-1, with 9 bases matching TRBD1. V lost 3 bases, J lost 3 bases, and 3 bases stayed unmatched. This CDR3 is built from 14 residues. Germline assignment: CDR1 SGHNT and CDR2 YYREEE (reference sequence). The CDR3 loop is CASSWGQGDTEAFF. In nucleotides, the CDR3 is TGTGCCAGCAGCTGGGGACAGGGAGACACTGAAGCTTTCTTT.

This sequence joins TRBV6-5 and TRBJ2-7; 8 bases are shared with TRBD1. CDR1 MNHEY and CDR2 SVGAGI come from the germline V gene. The CDR3 contains 13 residues. Germline trimming cut 2 bases from V and 6 bases from J; bases unmatched to any gene: 3. The CDR3 DNA sequence: TGTGCCAGCAGTTACGGGACAGGTGGCGAGCAGTACTTC. This sequence encodes CASSYGTGGEQYF.

V gene TRBV15 combines with J gene TRBJ1-2, with 7 bases identical to TRBD1. V dropped 3 bases and J dropped 8; count of bases not matched to a gene: 12. The germline V gene has CDR1 LNHNV and CDR2 YYDKDF (reference sequence). This CDR3 region has 15 residues. CDR3 sequence: CATSSPGTDVLGYTF. CDR3 in DNA: TGTGCCACCAGCAGTCCTGGGACAGACGTTTTAGGCTACACCTTC. The full variable domain, rest sourced from reference TRBV15 and TRBJ1-2, is DAMVIQNPRYQVTQFGKPVTLSCSQTLNHNVMYWYQQKSSQAPKLLFHYYDKDFNNEADTPDNFQSRRPNTSFCFLDIRSPGLGDTAMYLCATSSPGTDVLGYTFGSGTRLTVV.

The gene calls are TRBV27 and TRBJ2-5, with TRBD2 matching 7 bases. V was pared by 7 bases and J by 5 bases, with 25 bases of the junction left unmatched. The CDR3 has 19 residues. CDR1 and CDR2 (germline): MNHEY, SMNVEV (reference sequence). The CDR3 sequence: CASTQFGGGSSIALETQYF. In DNA, the CDR3 is TGTGCCAGCACCCAATTTGGGGGGGGGTCAAGCATCGCCCTGGAGACCCAGTACTTC.

The rearrangement uses TRBV20-1 and TRBJ2-3; TRBD2 agrees at 11 bases. From germline, CDR1 is DFQATT and CDR2 SNEGSKA (reference sequence). The CDR3 is made up of 14 amino acids. Trimming removed 3 bases from V and 5 bases from J; junction bases left unmatched: 4. As DNA, the CDR3 is TGCAGTGCTAGTAGCGGGGGGGAGGGAGATACGCAGTATTTT. This gives the protein CSASSGGEGDTQYF.

The chain couples TRBV5-6 to TRBJ2-7; TRBD1 agrees at 10 bases. V lost 0 bases and J lost 3; bases outside the gene matches: 3. This CDR3 is 15 amino acids long. Germline CDR1 SGHDT, CDR2 YYEEEE. This chain's CDR3 is CASSLAGQGRYEQYF. The CDR3 DNA is TGTGCCAGCAGCTTGGCGGGACAGGGGCGCTACGAGCAGTACTTC.

This chain uses TRBV9 with TRBJ2-7; the D gene is possibly TRBD2 (6 bases). The length of the CDR3 is 15 residues. Germline lookup yields CDR1 SGDLS and CDR2 YYNGEE. V dropped 0 bases and J dropped 4 bases, with 14 bases sitting between them. CDR3 sequence: CASSVDPGLLYEQYF. The CDR3 DNA follows: TGTGCCAGCAGCGTAGACCCCGGACTATTGTACGAGCAGTACTTC.

The V call is TRBV18, the J call TRBJ1-3; 8 bases agree with TRBD1. This CDR3 spans 16 amino acids. V gave up 3 bases and J gave up 3 bases; unmatched junction bases: 7. Germline V lookup: CDR1 KGHSH, CDR2 LQKENI. The CDR3 DNA sequence: TGTGCCAGCTCACCCTACGACAGGGGAGATGGAAACACCATATATTTT. It yields the protein CASSPYDRGDGNTIYF.